This entry concerns a single T cell receptor beta chain. The CDR3 consists of 17 residues. J gave up 4 bases and V 0 bases, and 11 bases lay outside the gene matches. Germline V gene lookup returns CDR1 SGDLS and CDR2 YYNGEE. The data are from a study of CD8+ T cells in alopecia areata. Whole-study context: People stayed on tofacitinib for 6 to 18 months, then stopped the drug for 6 months.

The treatment was: oral pan-JAK inhibitor, 5-10 mg twice daily. Collected material from alopecia areata patients comprised lesional scalp punch biopsies and peripheral blood. Researchers picked out CD4+ and CD8+ T cells from PBMCs by sorting. RNA was isolated and reverse transcribed to cDNA, the sequencing template. TCRdb keeps only in-frame clones here, not all; method: immunoSEQ multiplex PCR. The data show around 300,000 clones, roughly 63% seen once. This chain joins TRBV9 and TRBJ2-3; 7 nucleotides match TRBD2. Source: CD4+ T cells sorted from blood, taken between weeks 51 and 52, from a patient treated with tofacitinib. The origin of this receptor is a human donor with alopecia areata. The CDR3: CASSVVPGLGVADTQYF. In nucleotides, the CDR3 is TGTGCCAGCAGCGTAGTTCCCGGACTAGGGGTAGCAGATACGCAGTATTTT.